Shown below are 9 T cell receptor beta chains from a single sample sequenced in a study of shared clonotypes between healthy human individuals. Clones were sequenced by immunoSEQ multiplex PCR, and TCRdb holds only the in-frame ones, with some missing. The sample yields 2 million to 3 million clones, over 85% seen once. The source material was naive CD4+ T cells from PBMCs. Subset meaning: CD45RA+ positively selected. The receptors stem from a young man in good health. Some clones in this sample may be carry-over from other donors' samples.

V and J are TRBV25-1 and TRBJ2-1; weak D call: TRBD2 (6 bases). Deletions cut 2 bases from V and 2 bases from J, with 10 bases between. The CDR3 covers 15 residues. Germline V gene lookup returns CDR1 MGHDK and CDR2 SYGVNS. CDR3 nucleotides: TGTGCCAGCAGTGAACTAGCGAGTGCCTACAATGAGCAGTTCTTC. Amino acids: CASSELASAYNEQFF.

The chain couples TRBV6-6 to TRBJ1-2, with D possibly matching TRBD1 (6 bases). The CDR3 length is 15 residues. Looked up from germline, CDR1 is MNHNY and CDR2 is SVGAGI (reference sequence). V was clipped by 2 bases and J by 2 bases, with 12 bases between them. The CDR3 bases are TGTGCCAGCAGTTACGCCCGGGACACAAACTATGGCTACACCTTC. Its protein product is CASSYARDTNYGYTF.

The rearrangement joins TRBV5-1 to TRBJ2-7; 8 positions agree with TRBD1. Germline CDR1 reads SGHRS; CDR2 reads YFSETQ. The V segment lost 4 bases and the J segment 5 bases; nucleotides outside the gene matches: 14. This CDR3 has 16 residues. In DNA, the CDR3 is TGCGCCAGCAGCGCCGGACTTAGACAGGGGACCGACGAGCAGTACTTC. Protein sequence: CASSAGLRQGTDEQYF.

This sequence joins TRBV11-2 and TRBJ1-1; D perhaps matches TRBD1 (5 bases). With 7 bases removed from V and 0 bases from J, the gap between germline ends came to 12 bases. The V gene's germline CDR1 is SGHAT and CDR2 FQNNGV. The CDR3 extends over 14 amino acids. CDR3 DNA sequence: TGTGCCAGCACTAGAGCAGGGCTGAACACTGAAGCTTTCTTT. Protein product: CASTRAGLNTEAFF.

This CDR3 reads CSVGRVGYGYTF. The DNA of the CDR3 is TGCAGCGTTGGTAGGGTTGGCTATGGCTACACCTTC. The chain links TRBV29-1 to TRBJ1-2; D uncertain. The V gene's germline CDR1 is SQVTM and CDR2 ANQGSEA. The CDR3 spans 12 residues. Trimming stripped 4 bases from V and 4 bases from J, with 10 bases between.

This clone has a single count. V gene TRBV11-1 combines with J gene TRBJ2-7; 10 bases align to TRBD1. Germline V lookup: CDR1 SGHAT, CDR2 FQDESV (reference sequence). The trim removed 1 base at V and 6 bases at J, leaving 3 bases unmatched. The CDR3 contains 14 residues. CDR3 sequence: CASSLGQGAGEQYF. DNA of the CDR3: TGTGCCAGCAGCTTAGGACAGGGGGCAGGCGAGCAGTACTTC.

The V and J genes are TRBV28 and TRBJ2-3, with 7 bases identical to TRBD2. Germline values: CDR1 MDHEN, CDR2 SYDVKM. This CDR3 spans 14 amino acids. With 7 bases clipped from V and 2 bases from J, the junction kept 6 bases outside the gene matches. Written as DNA, the CDR3 is TGTGCCAGCAACCGAGCGGGAATCACAGATACGCAGTATTTT. This translates into CASNRAGITDTQYF.

The V gene is TRBV6-1, the J gene TRBJ2-2; D possibly corresponds to TRBD1 (6 bases). CDR3 length: 15 amino acids. The germline V gene has CDR1 MNHNS and CDR2 SASEGT. V lost 6 bases and J 1 base, leaving 12 bases between the germline ends. This chain's CDR3 is CASRKLGQNTGELFF. CDR3 DNA sequence: TGTGCCAGCAGGAAATTGGGACAGAACACCGGGGAGCTGTTTTTT.

The chain has TRBV6-5 and TRBJ2-1, with 12 bases lining up with TRBD1. Germline CDR1 reads MNHEY; CDR2 reads SVGAGI. The CDR3 extends over 16 amino acids. Germline trimming cut 2 bases from V and 7 bases from J; bases unmatched to any gene: 6. The CDR3 loop reads CASSYRDRGRSNEQFF. Written as DNA, the CDR3 is TGTGCCAGCAGTTACCGGGACAGGGGGCGGTCGAATGAGCAGTTCTTC.